The present T cell receptor (beta chain) was sequenced within a study of blood T cell repertoires in COVID-19. Study summary: Whether acute or convalescent, the COVID-19 samples came from the United States, Italy and Spain. T cells, B-cell-depleted T cells, or PBMCs provided the cDNA or gDNA that served as material.

Germline V gene lookup returns CDR1 LNHDA and CDR2 SQIVND (reference sequence). The junction had 10 bases not matched to a gene; V was cut back by 4 bases and J by 5 bases. The length of the CDR3 is 15 residues. Authors' analysis steps: From reference gene primer amplification, estimates of nucleated cell counts were derived. Clones were read by immunoSEQ multiplex PCR, and TCRdb kept only the in-frame ones, dropping some. Clone size and V and J calls were adopted from that table, with D and trimming inferred from the DNA. The sample holds approximately 140,000 clones; about 87% are singletons and the top ten take about 10%.

The receptor's source is a man aged 60 to 69 with active or convalescent COVID-19. Source material: peripheral blood. This chain links TRBV19 with TRBJ1-1, with TRBD1 matching over 7 bases. The CDR3 is CASSTPAGGGTEAFF. The DNA for the CDR3 is TGTGCCAGTAGTACCCCCGCAGGGGGAGGAACTGAAGCTTTCTTT.